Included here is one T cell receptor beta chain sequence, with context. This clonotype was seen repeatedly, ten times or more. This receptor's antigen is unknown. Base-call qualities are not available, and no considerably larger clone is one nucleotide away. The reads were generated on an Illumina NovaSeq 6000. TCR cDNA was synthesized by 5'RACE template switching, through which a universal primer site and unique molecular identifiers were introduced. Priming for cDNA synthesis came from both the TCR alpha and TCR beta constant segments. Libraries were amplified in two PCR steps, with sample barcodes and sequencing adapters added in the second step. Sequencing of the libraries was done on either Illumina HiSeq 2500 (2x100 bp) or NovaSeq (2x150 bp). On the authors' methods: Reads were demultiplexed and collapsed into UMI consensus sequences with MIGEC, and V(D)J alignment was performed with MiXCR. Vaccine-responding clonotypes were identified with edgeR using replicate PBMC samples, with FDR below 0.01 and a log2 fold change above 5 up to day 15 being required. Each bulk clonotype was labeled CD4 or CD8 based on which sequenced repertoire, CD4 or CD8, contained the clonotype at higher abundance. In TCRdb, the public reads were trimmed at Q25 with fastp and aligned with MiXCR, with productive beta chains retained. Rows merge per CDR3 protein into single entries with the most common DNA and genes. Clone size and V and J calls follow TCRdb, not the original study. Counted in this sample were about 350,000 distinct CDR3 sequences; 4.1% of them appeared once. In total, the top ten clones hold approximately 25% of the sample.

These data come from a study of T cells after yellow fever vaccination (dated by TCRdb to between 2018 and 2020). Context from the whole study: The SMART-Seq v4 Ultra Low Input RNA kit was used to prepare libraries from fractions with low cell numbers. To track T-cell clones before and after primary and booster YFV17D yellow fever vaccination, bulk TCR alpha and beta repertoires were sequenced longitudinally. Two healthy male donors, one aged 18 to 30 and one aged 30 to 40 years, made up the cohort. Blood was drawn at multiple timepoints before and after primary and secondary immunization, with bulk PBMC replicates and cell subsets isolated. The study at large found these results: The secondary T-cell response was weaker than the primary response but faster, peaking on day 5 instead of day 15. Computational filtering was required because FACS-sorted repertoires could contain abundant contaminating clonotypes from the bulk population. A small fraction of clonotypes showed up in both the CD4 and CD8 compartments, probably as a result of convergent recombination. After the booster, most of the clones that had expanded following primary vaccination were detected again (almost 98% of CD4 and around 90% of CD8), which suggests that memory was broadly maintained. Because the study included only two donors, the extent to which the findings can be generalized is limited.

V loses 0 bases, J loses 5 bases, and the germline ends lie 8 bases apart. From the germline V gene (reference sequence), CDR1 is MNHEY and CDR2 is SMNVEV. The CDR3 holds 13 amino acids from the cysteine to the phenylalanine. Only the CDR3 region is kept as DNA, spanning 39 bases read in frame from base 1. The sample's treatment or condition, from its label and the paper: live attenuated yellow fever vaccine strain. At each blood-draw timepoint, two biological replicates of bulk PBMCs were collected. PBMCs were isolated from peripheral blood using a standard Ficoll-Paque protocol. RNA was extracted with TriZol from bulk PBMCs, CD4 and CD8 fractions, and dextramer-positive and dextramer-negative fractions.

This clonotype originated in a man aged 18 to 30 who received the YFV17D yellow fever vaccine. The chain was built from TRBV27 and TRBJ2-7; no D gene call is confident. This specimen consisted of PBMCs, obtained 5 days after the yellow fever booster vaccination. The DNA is TGTGCCAGCAGTTTATCGAAATGGAACGAGCAGTACTTC. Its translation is CASSLSKWNEQYF.